This T cell receptor (beta chain) was obtained from a study of T-cell reconstitution after alpha-beta-depleted transplantation in children. Between the trimmed V and J ends, which lost 3 bases and 6 bases, there was a span of 8 bases. This CDR3 is 12 amino acids long. A few counts support this clonotype. Using unique molecular identifiers, the investigators prepared the TCRbeta library. TCRdb fed the PCR reads into MiXCR, producing one record per CDR3 protein. The top ten hold about 2.3% of the sample, which has 450,000 to 600,000 distinct CDR3 sequences, 30% to 35% seen once. This receptor was identified in a human donor who donated a stem cell graft to a child with aplastic anemia. This chain joins TRBV12-3 or TRBV12-4 and TRBJ1-2, with D uncertain. Sequencing was performed on PBMCs from the stem cell graft donor, taken from the stem cell graft. The CDR3 sequence is CASSFPRDGYTF. In nucleotides, the CDR3 is TGTGCCAGCAGTTTCCCCCGAGATGGCTACACCTTC.